These 10 T cell receptor beta chains originate from one sample sequenced in a study of blood T cell repertoires in COVID-19. The assay was immunoSEQ multiplex PCR, and TCRdb's table has in-frame clones only and misses some. This table has 180,000 or so clones, around 87% appearing once. The sequencing sample was made of peripheral blood. These receptors were obtained from a man aged 35 to 55 with active or convalescent COVID-19.

The chain has TRBV3-1 (or the pseudogene TRBV3-2) and TRBJ1-5; D is unclear. The V gene lost 0 bases and the J gene lost 2 bases, with 8 bases spanning the gap. The CDR3 is 15 residues long. Germline-derived CDR1 and CDR2 are LGHDT and YNNKEL (reference sequence). The CDR3, as DNA: TGTGCCAGCAGCCAAGATCACCAGGGCAATCAGCCCCAGCATTTT. Its translation: CASSQDHQGNQPQHF.

The chain joins TRBV25-1 to TRBJ2-7; perhaps TRBD1 as D (6 bases). The germline V gene has CDR1 MGHDK and CDR2 SYGVNS. The ends were cut back, 7 bases at V and 0 bases at J, with 16 bases in the middle. The CDR3 runs 15 residues. The CDR3 region is CASTPGTSYSYEQYF. The CDR3 nucleotides are TGTGCCAGCACCCCCGGGACATCGTACTCCTACGAGCAGTACTTC.

V is TRBV5-6 and J is TRBJ2-5; 14 positions match TRBD2. V gave up 7 bases and J gave up 3 bases; unmatched junction bases: 8. CDR1 and CDR2 from the germline V gene are SGHDT and YYEEEE. The CDR3 covers 16 residues. Written as DNA, the CDR3 is TGTGCCAGCCGTGGACTAGCGGGGGGTATGGAAGAGACCCAGTACTTC. Translated, it gives CASRGLAGGMEETQYF.

The chain is built from TRBV3-1 (or the pseudogene TRBV3-2) and TRBJ1-1; the D is unclear. Between the trimmed V and J ends, which lost 6 bases and 0 bases, there was a span of 20 bases. CDR3 length equals 17 residues. The germline V gene encodes CDR1 LGHDT and CDR2 YNNKEL (reference sequence). This CDR3 reads CASRLTDNGVLNTEAFF. CDR3 DNA: TGTGCCAGCAGACTGACCGACAACGGGGTTCTGAACACTGAAGCTTTCTTT.

The table lists this clone with a few counts. This rearrangement joins TRBV19 to TRBJ1-4, with 11 bases identical to TRBD1. The CDR3 runs 14 residues. In germline, CDR1 is LNHDA, CDR2 SQIVND (reference sequence). J gave up 7 bases and V 5 bases, and 3 bases lay outside the gene matches. CDR3 sequence reads: CASSPGTGGEKLFF. The CDR3 DNA sequence: TGTGCCAGTAGTCCCGGGACAGGGGGTGAAAAACTGTTTTTT.

The chain is built from TRBV9 and TRBJ1-2, with 7 bases that match TRBD1. This CDR3 region has 16 residues. V trimming: 0 bases; J trimming: 4 bases; junction bases outside the gene matches: 9. Germline V CDR1 and CDR2: SGDLS, YYNGEE. CDR3 bases: TGTGCCAGCAGCGTAGGGCCGTTAGGGGGCGGCTATGGCTACACCTTC. It specifies CASSVGPLGGGYGYTF.

The J gene is TRBJ1-2, the V gene TRBV5-4; no reliable D call. The CDR3 runs to 13 residues. The germline V gene has CDR1 SGHNT and CDR2 YYREEE (reference sequence). V was cut by 0 bases and J by 8 bases, with 11 bases left in between. The CDR3 is CASSLAGVGGYTF. The CDR3 DNA is TGTGCCAGCAGCTTGGCCGGGGTGGGAGGCTACACCTTC. The variable domain in full, with the rest retrieved from reference TRBV5-4 and TRBJ1-2, is ETGVTQSPTHLIKTRGQQVTLRCSSQSGHNTVSWYQQALGQGPQFIFQYYREEENGRGNFPPRFSGLQFPNYSSELNVNALELDDSALYLCASSLAGVGGYTFGSGTRLTVV.

The V call is TRBV7-2, the J call TRBJ2-3, with TRBD2 identical over 7 bases. Germline V gene data show CDR1 as SGHTA and CDR2 as FQGNSA. The CDR3 consists of 17 residues. V trimming: 2 bases; J trimming: 2 bases; junction bases outside the gene matches: 10. CDR3 residues: CASSLTSGGGVTDTQYF. The CDR3 DNA is TGTGCCAGCAGCTTAACTTCCGGTGGGGGGGTCACAGATACGCAGTATTTT.

This chain uses TRBV10-3 with TRBJ1-2; a possible D gene is TRBD1 (5 bases). V lost 0 bases, J lost 3 bases, and 11 bases lay in between. CDR1 is ENHRY, CDR2 SYGVKD, per germline. The CDR3 length is 15 residues. CDR3 bases: TGTGCCATCAGTGAGTCGACGGGGACTTACTATGGCTACACCTTC. Translating it yields CAISESTGTYYGYTF.

This rearrangement joins TRBV11-2 to TRBJ2-5; TRBD2 is a possible D gene (7 bases). The CDR3 is 15 residues long. From germline, CDR1 is SGHAT and CDR2 FQNNGV. V lost 0 bases and J lost 7, with 15 bases in between. CDR3 region: CASSLEGGAVGTQYF. DNA of the CDR3: TGTGCCAGCAGCTTAGAGGGGGGGGCCGTTGGGACCCAGTACTTC.